What follows is one TCR beta chain and its context. Its target is unknown. This entry belongs to a study of T cell responses to AZD1222 COVID-19 vaccine. The protocol was immunoSEQ multiplex PCR, while the TCRdb copy is restricted to in-frame clones and leaves out a portion. The sample consists of fewer than 150,000 clones, around nine tenths of them appearing once. Germline CDR1 is LNHDA and CDR2 is SQIVND (reference sequence). CDR3 length equals 14 residues. With V trimmed by 8 bases and J by 5 bases, 7 bases remained unmatched. Findings and caveats of the study: Baseline serology detected seropositivity in only a handful of AZD1222 recipients. Distributed over spike, vaccine-associated CD4 TCRs predominated at 160-218 and 743-854.

Sequencing used peripheral blood, obtained on day 0 of AZD1222 vaccination. The TCR comes from an adult in good health. The chain has TRBV19 and TRBJ2-2; 8 bases match TRBD1. Written as DNA, the CDR3 is TGTGCCAGTGTTGATACAGGGGGAACCGGGGAGCTGTTTTTT. Its protein is CASVDTGGTGELFF.